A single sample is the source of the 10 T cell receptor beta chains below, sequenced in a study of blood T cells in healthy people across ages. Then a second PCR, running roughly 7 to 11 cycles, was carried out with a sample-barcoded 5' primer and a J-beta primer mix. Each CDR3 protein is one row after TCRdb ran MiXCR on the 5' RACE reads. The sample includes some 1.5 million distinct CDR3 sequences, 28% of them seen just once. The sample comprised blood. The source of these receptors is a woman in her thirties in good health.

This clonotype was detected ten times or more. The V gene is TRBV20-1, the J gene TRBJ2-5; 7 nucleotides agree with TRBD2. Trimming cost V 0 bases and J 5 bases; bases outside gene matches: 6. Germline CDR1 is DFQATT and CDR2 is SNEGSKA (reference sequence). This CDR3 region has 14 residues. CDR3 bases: TGCAGTGCTAGAGATTCCCGGGAGGCGGAGACCCAGTACTTC. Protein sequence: CSARDSREAETQYF.

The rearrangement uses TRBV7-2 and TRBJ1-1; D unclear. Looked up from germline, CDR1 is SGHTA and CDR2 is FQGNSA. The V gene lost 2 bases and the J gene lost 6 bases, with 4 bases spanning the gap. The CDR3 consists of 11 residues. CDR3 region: CASSLNAEAFF. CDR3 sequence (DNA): TGTGCCAGCAGCTTAAACGCTGAAGCTTTCTTT.

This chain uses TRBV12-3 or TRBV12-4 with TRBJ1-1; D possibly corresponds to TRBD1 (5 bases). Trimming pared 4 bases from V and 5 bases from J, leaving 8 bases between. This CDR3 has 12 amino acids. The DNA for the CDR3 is TGTGCCAGCAGTTGGGCAGGGACTGAAGCTTTCTTT. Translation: CASSWAGTEAFF.

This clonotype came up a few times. The CDR3 is CSANQNQDTEAFF. In DNA, the CDR3 is TGCAGCGCAAATCAAAACCAGGACACTGAAGCTTTCTTT. This chain connects TRBV29-1 to TRBJ1-1, with D uncertain. V shed 7 bases and J shed 3 bases, with 15 bases lying between them. Germline V gene sequence: CDR1 SQVTM, CDR2 ANQGSEA. CDR3 length equals 13 residues.

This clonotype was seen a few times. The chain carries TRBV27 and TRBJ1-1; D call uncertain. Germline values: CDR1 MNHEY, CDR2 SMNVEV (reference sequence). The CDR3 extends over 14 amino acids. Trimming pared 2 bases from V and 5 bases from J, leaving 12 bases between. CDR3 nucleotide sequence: TGTGCCAGCAGTTTACAGGCTCCTGGGACTGAAGCTTTCTTT. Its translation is CASSLQAPGTEAFF.

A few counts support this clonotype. The CDR3 loop reads CAWSQAYEQYF. The CDR3 DNA follows: TGTGCCTGGAGTCAAGCCTACGAGCAGTACTTC. V gene TRBV30 combines with J gene TRBJ2-7; D is unresolved. Trimming shortened V by 2 bases and J by 2 bases, and 4 bases separated the two germline ends. Per germline, CDR1 GTSNPN and CDR2 SVGIG (reference sequence). The CDR3 length is 11 residues.

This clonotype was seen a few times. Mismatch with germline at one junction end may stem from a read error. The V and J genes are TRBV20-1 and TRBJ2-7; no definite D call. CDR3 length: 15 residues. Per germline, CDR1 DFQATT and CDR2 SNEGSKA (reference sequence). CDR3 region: CSVRDRAPSSYEQYF. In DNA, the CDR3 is TGCAGTGTTAGAGATCGGGCCCCTAGCTCCTACGAGCAGTACTTC.

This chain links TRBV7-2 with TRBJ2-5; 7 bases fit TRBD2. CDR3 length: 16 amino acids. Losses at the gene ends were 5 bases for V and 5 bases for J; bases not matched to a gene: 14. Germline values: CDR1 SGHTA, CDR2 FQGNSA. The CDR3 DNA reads TGTGCCAGCAGCGGAGGGCATCTAGCGGTCAGGGAGACCCAGTACTTC. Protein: CASSGGHLAVRETQYF.

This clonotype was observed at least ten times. CDR3 sequence: CSVEDRSVTYNEQFF. In DNA, the CDR3 is TGCAGCGTTGAAGATAGGAGTGTAACCTACAATGAGCAGTTCTTC. The V gene is TRBV29-1, the J gene TRBJ2-1; D is unclear. Germline assignment: CDR1 SQVTM and CDR2 ANQGSEA. The V end lost 0 bases, the J end lost 2 bases, and 11 bases lay between the germline ends. This CDR3 has 15 amino acids.

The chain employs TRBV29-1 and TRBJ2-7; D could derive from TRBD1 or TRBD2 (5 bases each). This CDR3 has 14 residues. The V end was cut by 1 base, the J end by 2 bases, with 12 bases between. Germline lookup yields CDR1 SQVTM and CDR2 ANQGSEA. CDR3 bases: TGCAGCGTTGAAGTGAGGGGCCCAACCTACGAGCAGTACTTC. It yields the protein CSVEVRGPTYEQYF.